This T cell receptor beta chain emerged from a study of blood T cell repertoires in COVID-19. As for the study in general: The study drew acute and convalescent COVID-19 samples from the United States, Italy and Spain. PBMCs, B-cell-depleted T cells, or T cells provided the cDNA or gDNA that made up the material.

The authors' processing: Nucleated cell counts were estimated from reference gene primer amplification. Repertoires were generated with immunoSEQ multiplex PCR, while TCRdb's copy carries only in-frame clones and drops some. V and J calls and clone size follow that table, whereas D and trimming were derived from the DNA. The sample has around 53,000 clones; 60% to 80% are singletons. The ends were cut back, 5 bases at V and 1 base at J, with 8 bases in the middle. The germline gives CDR1 GTSNPN, CDR2 SVGIG (reference sequence). The CDR3 is 13 amino acids. This clone came up a few times. This clonotype was sampled from a man between 65 and 80 years old with active or convalescent COVID-19. The chain joins TRBV30 to TRBJ2-2; D remains ambiguous. The sample taken for sequencing was peripheral blood. The CDR3 protein is CAWARQNTGELFF. DNA for the CDR3: TGTGCCTGGGCCCGACAGAACACCGGGGAGCTGTTTTTT.